The 4 T cell receptor beta chains below all came from one sample that was sequenced in a study of T cell responses to AZD1222 COVID-19 vaccine. Here immunoSEQ multiplex PCR was the method, and the copy in TCRdb shows in-frame clones only, minus some. The sample has approximately 99,000 clones, about 89% seen once. Specimen: peripheral blood, collected 28 days after the second AZD1222 dose. The receptors originated from an adult who received the AZD1222 COVID-19 vaccine.

The chain employs TRBV4-1 and TRBJ2-1, with unresolved D. V lost 2 bases to trimming and J lost 4 bases, with 6 bases between them. The CDR3 is made up of 13 amino acids. Germline V gene lookup returns CDR1 MGHRA and CDR2 YSYEKL. The CDR3 nucleotides read TGCGCCAGCAGCCAATTGGGTTACAATGAGCAGTTCTTC. This codes for CASSQLGYNEQFF.

The rearrangement links TRBV28 to TRBJ2-1; D gene uncertain. CDR1 and CDR2 from the germline V gene are MDHEN and SYDVKM. The CDR3 length is 14 residues. The ends were cut back, 1 base at V and 6 bases at J, with 10 bases in the middle. CDR3 nucleotides: TGTGCCAGCAGTTTATCCCCAGGCATCAATGAGCAGTTCTTC. Protein product: CASSLSPGINEQFF. Full variable domain (outside the CDR3, taken from reference TRBV28 and TRBJ2-1): DVKVTQSSRYLVKRTGEKVFLECVQDMDHENMFWYRQDPGLGLRLIYFSYDVKMKEKGDIPEGYSVSREKKERFSLILESASTNQTSMYLCASSLSPGINEQFFGPGTRLTVL.

The chain employs TRBV13 and TRBJ1-5; D might be TRBD1 (5 bases). Germline values: CDR1 PRHDT, CDR2 FYEKMQ (reference sequence). V was clipped by 5 bases and J by 7 bases, with 15 bases between them. This CDR3 is 14 amino acids long. In DNA, the CDR3 is TGTGCCAGCAGCCTTGGGGCAGGTGGCCAGCCCCAGCATTTT. It is translated as CASSLGAGGQPQHF.

CDR3 protein: CASSQAVGTAYTDTQYF. CDR3 nucleotide sequence: TGCGCCAGCAGCCAAGCAGTGGGGACAGCTTACACAGATACGCAGTATTTT. The rearrangement links TRBV4-1 to TRBJ2-3; 7 bases match TRBD1. With 1 base clipped from V and 2 bases from J, the junction kept 9 bases outside the gene matches. The V gene's germline CDR1 is MGHRA and CDR2 YSYEKL. This CDR3 is 17 amino acids long.